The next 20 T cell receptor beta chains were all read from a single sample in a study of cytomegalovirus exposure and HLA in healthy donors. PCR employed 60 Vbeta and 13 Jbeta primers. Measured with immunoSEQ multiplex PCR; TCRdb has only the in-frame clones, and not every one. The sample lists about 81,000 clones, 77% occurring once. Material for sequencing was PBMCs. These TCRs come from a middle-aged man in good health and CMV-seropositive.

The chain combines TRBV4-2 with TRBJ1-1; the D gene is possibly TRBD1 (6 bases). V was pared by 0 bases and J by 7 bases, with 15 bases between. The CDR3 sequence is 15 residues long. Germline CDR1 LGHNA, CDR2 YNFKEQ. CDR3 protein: CASSQDGTGTNEAFF. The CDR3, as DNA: TGTGCCAGCAGCCAAGATGGCACCGGGACAAATGAAGCTTTCTTT.

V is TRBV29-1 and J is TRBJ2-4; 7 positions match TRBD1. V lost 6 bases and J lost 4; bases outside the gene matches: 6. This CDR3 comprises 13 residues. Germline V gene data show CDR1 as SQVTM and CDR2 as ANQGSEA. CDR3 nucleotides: TGCAGCGTGAGTGGGACAGAGAAAAACATTCAGTACTTC. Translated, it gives CSVSGTEKNIQYF.

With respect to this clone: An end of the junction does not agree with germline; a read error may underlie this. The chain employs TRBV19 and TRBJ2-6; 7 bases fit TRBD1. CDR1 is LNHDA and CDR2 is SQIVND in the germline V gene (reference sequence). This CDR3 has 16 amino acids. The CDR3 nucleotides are TGTGCCAGTAGTACTAGACAGGGAACAGGGGCCAACGGCCTGACTTTC. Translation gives CASSTRQGTGANGLTF.

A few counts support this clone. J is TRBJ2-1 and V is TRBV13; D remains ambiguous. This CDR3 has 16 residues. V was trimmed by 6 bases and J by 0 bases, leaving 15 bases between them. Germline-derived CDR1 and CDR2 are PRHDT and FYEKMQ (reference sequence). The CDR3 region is CASRSPLSSSYNEQFF. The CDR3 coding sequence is TGTGCCAGCAGATCCCCCCTCTCGAGCTCCTACAATGAGCAGTTCTTC.

The CDR3 region is CATSRVGSSYEQYF. DNA of the CDR3: TGTGCCACCAGCAGAGTGGGCAGTTCCTACGAGCAGTACTTC. The chain combines TRBV15 with TRBJ2-7; D gene unclear. Trimming shortened V by 1 base and J by 1 base, and 8 bases separated the two germline ends. This CDR3 region has 14 residues. The germline gives CDR1 LNHNV, CDR2 YYDKDF (reference sequence).

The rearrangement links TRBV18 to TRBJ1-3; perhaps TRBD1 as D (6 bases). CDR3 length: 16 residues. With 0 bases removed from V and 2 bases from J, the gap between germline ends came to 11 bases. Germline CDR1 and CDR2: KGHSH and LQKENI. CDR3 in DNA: TGTGCCAGCTCACCACCAGGTTACAGGGCTGGAAACACCATATATTTT. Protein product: CASSPPGYRAGNTIYF.

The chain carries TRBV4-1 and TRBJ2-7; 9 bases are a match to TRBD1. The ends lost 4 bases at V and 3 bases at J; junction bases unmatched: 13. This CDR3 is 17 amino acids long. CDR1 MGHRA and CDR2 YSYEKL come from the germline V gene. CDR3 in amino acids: CASSLNTGGTGHYEQYF. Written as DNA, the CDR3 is TGCGCCAGCAGCCTTAACACAGGGGGGACAGGGCACTACGAGCAGTACTTC.

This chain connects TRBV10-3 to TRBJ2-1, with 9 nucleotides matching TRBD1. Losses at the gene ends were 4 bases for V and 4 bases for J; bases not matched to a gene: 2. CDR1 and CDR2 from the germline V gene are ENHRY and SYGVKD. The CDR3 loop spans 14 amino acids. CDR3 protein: CAISGGQGYNEQFF. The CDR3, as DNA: TGTGCCATCAGTGGAGGACAGGGGTACAATGAGCAGTTCTTC.

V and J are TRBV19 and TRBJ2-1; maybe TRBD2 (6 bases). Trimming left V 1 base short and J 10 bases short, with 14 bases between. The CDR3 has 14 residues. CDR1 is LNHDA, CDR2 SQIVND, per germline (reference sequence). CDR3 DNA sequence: TGTGCCAGTAGTATAGTGGGGGGTGGTCGCGAGCAGTTCTTC. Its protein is CASSIVGGGREQFF.

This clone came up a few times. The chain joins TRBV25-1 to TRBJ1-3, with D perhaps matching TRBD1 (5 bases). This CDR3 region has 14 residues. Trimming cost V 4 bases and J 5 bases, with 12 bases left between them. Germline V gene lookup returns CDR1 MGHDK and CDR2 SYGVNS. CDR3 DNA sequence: TGTGCCAGCAGTGGGGGCCAGGTCAGAAACACCATATATTTT. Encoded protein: CASSGGQVRNTIYF.

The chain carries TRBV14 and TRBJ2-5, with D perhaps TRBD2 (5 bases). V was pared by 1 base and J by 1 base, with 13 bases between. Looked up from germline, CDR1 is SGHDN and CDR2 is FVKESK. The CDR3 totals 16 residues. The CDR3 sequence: CASSQAASRLQETQYF. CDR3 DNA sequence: TGTGCCAGCAGCCAAGCGGCTAGCAGACTCCAAGAGACCCAGTACTTC.

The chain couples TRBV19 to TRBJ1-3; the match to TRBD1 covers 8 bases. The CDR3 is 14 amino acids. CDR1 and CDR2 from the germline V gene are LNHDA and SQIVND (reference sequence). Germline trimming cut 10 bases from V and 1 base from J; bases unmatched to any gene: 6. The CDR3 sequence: CATTRTGSGNTIYF. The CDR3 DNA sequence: TGTGCCACGACCCGGACAGGGTCTGGAAACACCATATATTTT.

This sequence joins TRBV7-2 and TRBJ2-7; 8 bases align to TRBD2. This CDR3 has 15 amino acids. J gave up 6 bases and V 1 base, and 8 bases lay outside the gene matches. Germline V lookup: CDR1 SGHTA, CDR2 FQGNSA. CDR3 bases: TGTGCCAGCAGCTTAGGCGGCGGGAGGTCCGTCGAGCAGTACTTC. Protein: CASSLGGGRSVEQYF.

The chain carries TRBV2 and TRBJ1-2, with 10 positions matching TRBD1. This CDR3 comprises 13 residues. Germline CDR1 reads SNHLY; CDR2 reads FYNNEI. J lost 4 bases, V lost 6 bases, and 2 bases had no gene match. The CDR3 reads CASRGQGTYGYTF. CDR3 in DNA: TGTGCCAGCAGGGGACAGGGGACCTATGGCTACACCTTC.

CDR3 sequence: CASSWGGVAAKNIQYF. The DNA for the CDR3 is TGTGCCAGCAGCTGGGGGGGCGTGGCGGCCAAAAACATTCAGTACTTC. The chain has TRBV11-2 and TRBJ2-4; D may be TRBD2 (7 bases). Trimming left V 4 bases short and J 1 base short, with 14 bases between. Germline V gives CDR1 SGHAT, CDR2 FQNNGV. The CDR3 is 16 amino acids.

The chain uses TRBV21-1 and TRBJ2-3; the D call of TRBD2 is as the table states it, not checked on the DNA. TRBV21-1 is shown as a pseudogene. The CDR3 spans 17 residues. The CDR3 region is CASSKPRASGSTDTQYF. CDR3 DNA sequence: TGTGCCAGCAGCAAACCGAGGGCTAGCGGGAGCACAGATACGCAGTATTTT.

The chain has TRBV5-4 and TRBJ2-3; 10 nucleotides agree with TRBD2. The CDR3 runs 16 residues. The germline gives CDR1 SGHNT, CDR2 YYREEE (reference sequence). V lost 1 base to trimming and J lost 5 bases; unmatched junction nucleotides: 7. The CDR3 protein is CASSLKASGSGDTQYF. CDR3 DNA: TGTGCCAGCAGCTTGAAGGCTAGCGGGAGTGGAGATACGCAGTATTTT. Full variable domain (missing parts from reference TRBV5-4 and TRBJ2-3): ETGVTQSPTHLIKTRGQQVTLRCSSQSGHNTVSWYQQALGQGPQFIFQYYREEENGRGNFPPRFSGLQFPNYSSELNVNALELDDSALYLCASSLKASGSGDTQYFGPGTRLTVL.

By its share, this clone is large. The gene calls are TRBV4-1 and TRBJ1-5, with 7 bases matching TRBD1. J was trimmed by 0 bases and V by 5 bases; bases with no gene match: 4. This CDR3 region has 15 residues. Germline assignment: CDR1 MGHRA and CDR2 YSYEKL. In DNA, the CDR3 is TGCGCCAGCAGCGTAACAGGGGATAGCAATCAGCCCCAGCATTTT. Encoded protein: CASSVTGDSNQPQHF.

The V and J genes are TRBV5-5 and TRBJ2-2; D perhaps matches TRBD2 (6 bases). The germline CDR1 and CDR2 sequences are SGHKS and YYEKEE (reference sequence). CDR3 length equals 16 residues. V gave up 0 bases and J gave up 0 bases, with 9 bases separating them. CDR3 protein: CASSLEGTSNTGELFF. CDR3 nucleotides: TGTGCCAGCAGCTTGGAGGGGACTTCGAACACCGGGGAGCTGTTTTTT.

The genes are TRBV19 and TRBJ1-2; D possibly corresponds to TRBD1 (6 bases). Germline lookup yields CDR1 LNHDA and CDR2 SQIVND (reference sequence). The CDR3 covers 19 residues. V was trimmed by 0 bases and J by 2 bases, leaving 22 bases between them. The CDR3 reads CASSIDGYTQGSWNYGYTF. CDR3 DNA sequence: TGTGCCAGTAGTATAGATGGATACACTCAGGGGTCTTGGAACTATGGCTACACCTTC.